Each of the 11 T cell receptor beta chains below was sequenced from the same sample in a study of cytomegalovirus exposure and HLA in healthy donors. Both 60 Vbeta primers and 13 Jbeta primers went into the PCR. Some clones are missing from TCRdb's copy, which holds only in-frame ones; the method was immunoSEQ multiplex PCR. The table records about 200,000 clones, about 85% of them present only once. Input material: PBMCs. Receptor source: a boy under 10 years old in good health and CMV-seronegative.

The chain combines TRBV6-5 with TRBJ1-6; D uncertain. Germline CDR1 is MNHEY and CDR2 is SVGAGI. The length of the CDR3 is 15 residues. Trimming removed 10 bases at V and 2 bases at J, with 15 bases between. The CDR3 protein is CAIGSFKTYNSPLHF. CDR3 DNA: TGTGCCATCGGGAGTTTTAAGACCTATAATTCACCCCTCCACTTT.

The chain is built from TRBV28 and TRBJ1-2; 8 bases line up with TRBD1. J was trimmed by 6 bases and V by 5 bases; bases with no gene match: 17. CDR1 and CDR2 (germline): MDHEN, SYDVKM. The CDR3 has 17 residues. In DNA form, the CDR3 reads TGTGCCAGCAGTCCCCGGGACAGGCTGAAACTTCTTGATGGCTACACCTTC. It translates to CASSPRDRLKLLDGYTF.

V and J are TRBV18 and TRBJ1-4; 7 bases match TRBD1. The CDR3 totals 13 residues. CDR1 KGHSH and CDR2 LQKENI come from the germline V gene. With V trimmed by 5 bases and J by 6 bases, 3 bases remained unmatched. Here the CDR3 reads CASSTGVDEKLFF. The CDR3 DNA follows: TGTGCCAGCTCAACAGGGGTTGATGAAAAACTGTTTTTT.

The CDR3: CASSSGLVTDTQYF. The DNA for the CDR3 is TGTGCCAGCAGCTCAGGGTTGGTCACAGATACGCAGTATTTT. The J gene is TRBJ2-3, the V gene TRBV7-3; weak D call: TRBD1 (5 bases). The V and J ends lost 4 bases and 2 bases respectively, with 10 bases between them. CDR1 is SGHTA and CDR2 is FQGTGA in the germline V gene. The CDR3 length is 14 residues.

The CDR3 region has the DNA TGTGCCAGCAGCTTAGGGCGGGGGGAGGATACGCAGTATTTT. As protein: CASSLGRGEDTQYF. The chain has TRBV7-9 and TRBJ2-3; TRBD2 aligns across 8 bases. The CDR3 totals 14 residues. With 1 base clipped from V and 6 bases from J, the junction kept 3 bases outside the gene matches. Per the germline V gene, CDR1 is SEHNR and CDR2 is FQNEAQ (reference sequence).

CDR3 in amino acids: CASNLGQGARRPNQPQHF. CDR3 nucleotide sequence: TGTGCCAGCAACCTTGGACAGGGGGCGAGACGGCCCAATCAGCCCCAGCATTTT. The chain employs TRBV2 and TRBJ1-5, with TRBD1 matching 11 bases. This CDR3 region has 18 residues. Germline V CDR1 and CDR2: SNHLY, FYNNEI. The V gene end was trimmed by 7 bases and the J gene end by 3 bases; junction bases not matched to a gene: 14.

The chain has TRBV28 and TRBJ2-5; 10 nucleotides align to TRBD1. V lost 6 bases and J lost 5; bases outside the gene matches: 9. This CDR3 has 15 amino acids. Germline CDR1 MDHEN, CDR2 SYDVKM. For the CDR3, the DNA is TGTGCCAGCAGGACCGCTCCGGGACAGGGGGAGACCCAGTACTTC. This codes for CASRTAPGQGETQYF. The full variable domain, rest sourced from reference TRBV28 and TRBJ2-5, is DVKVTQSSRYLVKRTGEKVFLECVQDMDHENMFWYRQDPGLGLRLIYFSYDVKMKEKGDIPEGYSVSREKKERFSLILESASTNQTSMYLCASRTAPGQGETQYFGPGTRLLVL.

This chain links TRBV6-6 with TRBJ2-5; D is unresolved. The better agreement between TRBJ2-7 and the DNA end casts doubt on the J call. The germline V gene encodes CDR1 MNHNY and CDR2 SVGAGI (reference sequence). The CDR3 length is 13 residues. CDR3 sequence reads: CASSYAGSYEQYF. The CDR3, as DNA: TGTGCCAGCAGTTACGCAGGATCCTACGAGCAGTACTTC.

V usage is TRBV29-1 and J usage is TRBJ2-5, with D unresolved. The CDR3 spans 13 residues. CDR1 is SQVTM and CDR2 is ANQGSEA in the germline V gene. Trimming shortened V by 5 bases and J by 0 bases, and 10 bases separated the two germline ends. The CDR3: CSVTGRYQETQYF. For the CDR3, the DNA is TGCAGCGTTACGGGTCGGTACCAAGAGACCCAGTACTTC.

The chain employs TRBV11-2 and TRBJ1-1, with unresolved D. CDR1 and CDR2 from the germline V gene are SGHAT and FQNNGV. Between the trimmed V and J ends, which lost 1 base and 2 bases, there was a span of 20 bases. The CDR3 is 18 amino acids. The chain's CDR3 is CASSLARSGGLSNTEAFF. DNA of the CDR3: TGTGCCAGCAGCTTAGCTAGGTCAGGAGGCTTATCTAACACTGAAGCTTTCTTT.

The chain couples TRBV28 to TRBJ2-5; TRBD2 matches 7 bases. Germline CDR1 and CDR2: MDHEN and SYDVKM. The CDR3 spans 13 residues. After removal of 3 bases from V and 10 bases from J, the junction contained 8 bases not matched to a gene. CDR3 DNA: TGTGCCAGCAGTTTGGGGGGGTTCGGGGGCCAGTACTTC. Translation: CASSLGGFGGQYF.